The 28 T cell receptor beta chains listed next were all sequenced from one sample in a study of blood T cell repertoires in COVID-19. Sequencing was performed with immunoSEQ multiplex PCR; in TCRdb, only in-frame clones are kept and a portion is missing. The data hold under 80,000 clones, with 65% to 80% observed a single time. Sequencing was done on a sample of peripheral blood. These receptors were obtained from a human donor in a cohort sampled during active COVID-19.

This chain links TRBV30 with TRBJ1-2; D unclear. The CDR3 spans 14 residues. Trimming removed 1 base at V and 7 bases at J, with 16 bases between. Germline V gene sequence: CDR1 GTSNPN, CDR2 SVGIG (reference sequence). This CDR3 reads CAWSGDEPPSGYTF. The CDR3 nucleotides read TGTGCCTGGAGTGGAGATGAACCTCCTTCTGGCTACACCTTC.

The chain uses TRBV18 and TRBJ2-4; the match to TRBD1 covers 12 bases. Germline CDR1 is KGHSH and CDR2 is LQKENI. V was clipped by 0 bases and J by 9 bases; unmatched bases: 3. The CDR3 spans 15 residues. CDR3 protein: CASSPPGQGASIQYF. The CDR3 DNA reads TGTGCCAGCTCACCACCGGGACAGGGGGCAAGCATTCAGTACTTC.

This clone appeared a single time. The rearrangement uses TRBV7-9 and TRBJ2-5; 9 bases are a match to TRBD2. After removal of 1 base from V and 0 bases from J, the junction contained 3 bases not matched to a gene. This CDR3 has 16 amino acids. Germline values: CDR1 SEHNR, CDR2 FQNEAQ (reference sequence). CDR3 in amino acids: CASSLGLAGNQETQYF. The CDR3 nucleotides read TGTGCCAGCAGCTTAGGGCTAGCGGGAAACCAAGAGACCCAGTACTTC.

The chain couples TRBV5-1 to TRBJ2-7; 9 bases fit TRBD1. In germline, CDR1 is SGHRS, CDR2 YFSETQ. This CDR3 region has 16 residues. V dropped 6 bases and J dropped 2; count of bases not matched to a gene: 12. The CDR3 loop is CASTPEGQGSPYEQYF. In nucleotides, the CDR3 is TGCGCCAGCACCCCGGAGGGACAGGGATCCCCCTACGAGCAGTACTTC.

V gene TRBV11-2 combines with J gene TRBJ1-3, with D unclear. The CDR3 has 14 amino acids. Germline assignment: CDR1 SGHAT and CDR2 FQNNGV. Between the trimmed V and J ends, which lost 5 bases and 4 bases, there was a span of 12 bases. The CDR3 is CASSRGPGGNTIYF. The CDR3 nucleotides are TGTGCCAGCAGCCGAGGCCCCGGAGGAAACACCATATATTTT.

The V gene is TRBV5-1, the J gene TRBJ2-3; no reliable D call. V was shortened by 4 bases and J by 0 bases, with 12 bases between the two germline ends. CDR1 and CDR2 (germline): SGHRS, YFSETQ. This CDR3 comprises 15 residues. The CDR3 sequence: CASSPSGTSTDTQYF. The CDR3 bases are TGCGCCAGCAGCCCCTCAGGCACGAGCACAGATACGCAGTATTTT.

The V call is TRBV6-1, the J call TRBJ2-3, with TRBD2 matching 12 bases. Germline V gives CDR1 MNHNS, CDR2 SASEGT. With V trimmed by 2 bases and J by 4 bases, 1 base remained unmatched. The CDR3 sequence is 15 residues long. The DNA of the CDR3 is TGTGCCAGCAGTGAACTAGCGGGAGGGCCAGATACGCAGTATTTT. This codes for CASSELAGGPDTQYF.

The genes are TRBV10-1 and TRBJ1-2; D not certain. Germline CDR1 is WNHNN and CDR2 is SYGVQD (reference sequence). The CDR3 is 17 amino acids. V lost 6 bases and J lost 2, with 22 bases in between. CDR3 sequence: CASRYDIFKAGNYGYTF. CDR3 DNA sequence: TGCGCCAGCAGATACGACATATTCAAGGCGGGCAACTATGGCTACACCTTC.

V and J are TRBV14 and TRBJ1-1; a weak D match, TRBD1 (5 bases). V shed 3 bases and J shed 11 bases, with 16 bases lying between them. Germline CDR1 SGHDN, CDR2 FVKESK. The CDR3 totals 13 residues. CDR3 nucleotides: TGTGCCAGCAGCCAGTCCTTGGGGCTCGGGGCTTTCTTT. The encoded protein is CASSQSLGLGAFF.

The rearrangement uses TRBV7-9 and TRBJ1-1; 7 bases line up with TRBD1. The CDR3 extends over 13 amino acids. J was trimmed by 6 bases and V by 7 bases; bases with no gene match: 8. Germline assignment: CDR1 SEHNR and CDR2 FQNEAQ (reference sequence). The CDR3 loop is CASTADRAAEAFF. The CDR3 DNA follows: TGTGCCAGCACCGCAGACAGGGCGGCTGAAGCTTTCTTT. The full variable domain, completed using reference TRBV7-9 and TRBJ1-1, is DTGVSQNPRHKITKRGQNVTFRCDPISEHNRLYWYRQTLGQGPEFLTYFQNEAQLEKSRLLSDRFSAERPKGSFSTLEIQRTEQGDSAMYLCASTADRAAEAFFGQGTRLTVV.

The rearrangement uses TRBV5-1 and TRBJ2-7; 15 bases match TRBD2. The V and J ends lost 4 bases and 0 bases, in that order; junction bases with no gene match: 5. Germline-derived CDR1 and CDR2 are SGHRS and YFSETQ. This CDR3 is 17 amino acids long. The CDR3 here is CASSAGTSGGSSYEQYF. The CDR3 DNA follows: TGCGCCAGCAGCGCTGGGACTAGCGGGGGGAGCTCCTACGAGCAGTACTTC.

J is TRBJ2-2 and V is TRBV2; 9 positions agree with TRBD2. In germline, CDR1 is SNHLY, CDR2 FYNNEI. The CDR3 is 15 residues long. After removal of 4 bases from V and 6 bases from J, the junction contained 6 bases not matched to a gene. In DNA, the CDR3 is TGTGCCAGCAGTGCGAGCGGGAGGTCCGCCGGGGAGCTGTTTTTT. Protein product: CASSASGRSAGELFF.

The rearrangement uses TRBV2 and TRBJ2-6; 7 positions agree with TRBD1. The V gene end was trimmed by 5 bases and the J gene end by 0 bases; junction bases not matched to a gene: 4. This CDR3 is 16 amino acids long. Germline CDR1 reads SNHLY; CDR2 reads FYNNEI. The DNA for the CDR3 is TGTGCCAGCAGTAAGACAGGGAGCTCTGGGGCCAACGTCCTGACTTTC. Its translation: CASSKTGSSGANVLTF. The full variable domain, in which reference TRBV2 and TRBJ2-6 provide the parts outside the CDR3, is EPEVTQTPSHQVTQMGQEVILRCVPISNHLYFYWYRQILGQKVEFLVSFYNNEISEKSEIFDDQFSVERPDGSNFTLKIRSTKLEDSAMYFCASSKTGSSGANVLTFGAGSRLTVL.

The CDR3 coding sequence is TGCGCCAGCAGTCCCGGACTGGATCGGCCCGGAGAGCAGTACTTC. It codes for CASSPGLDRPGEQYF. The genes are TRBV5-1 and TRBJ2-7; tentative D call: TRBD2 (5 bases). The V end lost 5 bases, the J end lost 7 bases, and 22 bases lay between the germline ends. Per germline, CDR1 SGHRS and CDR2 YFSETQ. CDR3 length: 15 residues.

The chain employs TRBV4-3 and TRBJ2-4; D is unresolved. Germline assignment: CDR1 LGHNA and CDR2 YSLEER. The V end was cut by 10 bases, the J end by 1 base, with 14 bases between. The CDR3 spans 14 residues. CDR3 DNA sequence: TGCGCCAACACCATCGATCAGGCCAAAAACATTCAGTACTTC. Encoded protein: CANTIDQAKNIQYF.

This clone appeared a few times. The chain combines TRBV2 with TRBJ1-1, with D perhaps matching TRBD1 (5 bases). CDR1 and CDR2 (germline): SNHLY, FYNNEI. V was cut by 9 bases and J by 3 bases, with 11 bases left in between. The CDR3 is 12 residues long. CDR3 in amino acids: CASLQAYTEAFF. DNA for the CDR3: TGTGCCAGTCTACAGGCGTACACTGAAGCTTTCTTT.

This clone has more than one count but fewer than ten. This sequence joins TRBV27 and TRBJ1-6; possible D gene TRBD1, 5 bases. CDR3 length: 12 amino acids. V shed 5 bases and J shed 12 bases, with 11 bases lying between them. The germline V gene encodes CDR1 MNHEY and CDR2 SMNVEV (reference sequence). The CDR3 DNA reads as TGTGCCAGCAGTGATAGACAGCAACCCCTCCACTTT. Protein product: CASSDRQQPLHF.

The V call is TRBV30, the J call TRBJ1-2; D is unclear. CDR1 is GTSNPN, CDR2 SVGIG, per germline (reference sequence). The ends were cut back, 2 bases at V and 8 bases at J, with 9 bases in the middle. The CDR3 has 11 residues. The CDR3 nucleotides read TGTGCCTGGAGTTTTAAGAGGGGCTACACCTTC. It codes for CAWSFKRGYTF.

The chain employs TRBV18 and TRBJ2-5; D unclear. Trimming shortened V by 1 base and J by 4 bases, and 4 bases separated the two germline ends. Germline CDR1 KGHSH, CDR2 LQKENI. The CDR3 is 12 residues long. CDR3 residues: CASSPLGETQYF. The DNA of the CDR3 is TGTGCCAGCTCACCACTCGGAGAGACCCAGTACTTC.

The gene calls are TRBV7-3 and TRBJ1-1; no definite D call. The CDR3 contains 13 residues. The germline CDR1 and CDR2 sequences are SGHTA and FQGTGA. Trimming pared 5 bases from V and 3 bases from J, leaving 10 bases between. This CDR3 is CASSQRRDTEAFF. CDR3 bases: TGTGCCAGCAGCCAGAGGAGGGACACTGAAGCTTTCTTT.

This clone came up once. This CDR3 is CASTATVYEQYF. CDR3 nucleotides: TGTGCCAGCACCGCGACAGTTTACGAGCAGTACTTC. The rearrangement links TRBV12-3 or TRBV12-4 to TRBJ2-7; maybe TRBD1 (5 bases). The CDR3 runs to 12 residues. V was cut by 7 bases and J by 4 bases, with 11 bases left in between.

The rearrangement links TRBV28 to TRBJ2-7; perhaps TRBD1 as D (5 bases). The CDR3 is 14 amino acids. V was clipped by 10 bases and J by 0 bases, with 16 bases between them. Germline-derived CDR1 and CDR2 are MDHEN and SYDVKM. In nucleotides, the CDR3 is TGTGCCACCCAAGGCAGGGCCCGCTCCTACGAGCAGTACTTC. Its protein is CATQGRARSYEQYF.

This clone occurred a few times. The V call is TRBV28, the J call TRBJ2-5, with 11 bases aligning to TRBD1. CDR3 length equals 16 residues. In germline, CDR1 is MDHEN, CDR2 SYDVKM. V was clipped by 5 bases and J by 3 bases; unmatched bases: 8. CDR3 in amino acids: CASSPAGTGGEETQYF. CDR3 sequence (DNA): TGTGCCAGCAGTCCCGCCGGGACAGGGGGGGAAGAGACCCAGTACTTC.

The chain has TRBV27 and TRBJ2-3; TRBD2 aligns across 7 bases. There are 16 residues in the CDR3. CDR1 MNHEY and CDR2 SMNVEV come from the germline V gene (reference sequence). Unmatched junction bases numbered 8, after V lost 3 bases and J lost 2 bases. The CDR3 bases are TGTGCCAGCAGTTTTAGGTCCAGCGGGATCACAGATACGCAGTATTTT. Protein product: CASSFRSSGITDTQYF.

This clone was observed a few times. The J gene is TRBJ1-2, the V gene TRBV30, with D possibly being TRBD1 (6 bases). In germline, CDR1 is GTSNPN, CDR2 SVGIG (reference sequence). The germline V and J ends were trimmed by 4 bases and 1 base, with 19 bases remaining between them. The CDR3 totals 16 residues. CDR3 nucleotide sequence: TGTGCCTGGATGGGGGGGCACAGGGAGAATAACTATGGCTACACCTTC. This gives the protein CAWMGGHRENNYGYTF.

This chain links TRBV5-1 with TRBJ2-5; D is possibly TRBD1 (5 bases). CDR3 length: 16 residues. Germline V gene lookup returns CDR1 SGHRS and CDR2 YFSETQ. V dropped 0 bases and J dropped 2 bases, with 14 bases sitting between them. Written as DNA, the CDR3 is TGCGCCAGCAGCTTGGCGGTACAGGTGTCACAAGAGACCCAGTACTTC. This translates into CASSLAVQVSQETQYF.

The V call is TRBV12-5, the J call TRBJ2-1, with D maybe TRBD2 (6 bases). The CDR3 loop spans 13 amino acids. V lost 4 bases and J 10 bases, leaving 14 bases between the germline ends. CDR1 is LGHNT, CDR2 FRNRAP, per germline. The CDR3 reads CASGSPTRREQFF. CDR3 sequence (DNA): TGTGCTAGTGGTTCCCCGACTAGGAGGGAGCAGTTCTTC.

The rearrangement joins TRBV5-4 to TRBJ2-2, with 10 bases identical to TRBD2. The CDR3 runs to 15 residues. Germline loops: CDR1 SGHNT, CDR2 YYREEE (reference sequence). Trimming at V came to 4 bases and at J to 3 bases, leaving 3 bases not matched to a gene. CDR3 loop: CASSPSGSHTGELFF. DNA for the CDR3: TGTGCCAGCAGCCCTAGCGGGAGTCACACCGGGGAGCTGTTTTTT.